The 5 T cell receptor beta chains below were found in one sample sequenced in a study of beta chain features in type 1 diabetes listed by TCRdb under 2018. Libraries were constructed by the immunoSEQ multiplex PCR assay. The High Capacity cDNA Reverse Transcription Kit was used to reverse transcribe all of the isolated RNA, meaning that expressed TCRB transcripts were what got sequenced. TCRdb limited this immuneACCESS table to in-frame rearrangements with V and J called. A share of clones is missing; checked studies link under half to unresolved V genes, and the rest is unexplained. The table for this sample lists fewer than 350,000 clones; around 19% of them were counted only once. The top ten constitute around 0.044% of the sample. The sequenced sample was naive CD4+ T cells from blood. In the paper's terms, the cell subset or site label means: true naive CD4+ T cells. The receptors were gathered from a woman younger than 35 in good health.

The table lists this clone with a few counts. This sequence joins TRBV14 and TRBJ2-7; D unresolved. Germline loops: CDR1 SGHDN, CDR2 FVKESK. V shed 5 bases and J shed 3 bases, with 5 bases lying between them. The length of the CDR3 is 11 residues. The DNA of the CDR3 is TGTGCCAGCAGCTCCAGCTACGAGCAGTACTTC. Amino acid sequence: CASSSSYEQYF.

The V call is TRBV6-5, the J call TRBJ2-7, with 10 bases aligning to TRBD2. Germline CDR1 reads MNHEY; CDR2 reads SVGAGI. The CDR3 is 15 amino acids. V shed 1 base, J shed 6 bases, and the junction held 6 bases outside the gene matches. DNA of the CDR3: TGTGCCAGCAGTTACTTTGCTAGCGGGAGTAGCGAGCAGTACTTC. This encodes CASSYFASGSSEQYF.

This clone has only a few counts. V and J are TRBV10-3 and TRBJ2-1, with TRBD2 identical over 8 bases. Germline V gene sequence: CDR1 ENHRY, CDR2 SYGVKD. This CDR3 region has 14 residues. V shed 7 bases, J shed 7 bases, and the junction held 9 bases outside the gene matches. The CDR3 coding sequence is TGTGCCATCACCCCGGGACTAGAGAAGAATGAGCAGTTCTTC. As protein: CAITPGLEKNEQFF.

The rearrangement links TRBV9 to TRBJ1-2; 7 bases align to TRBD1. In germline, CDR1 is SGDLS, CDR2 YYNGEE. The CDR3 extends over 14 amino acids. Trimming cost V 2 bases and J 7 bases; bases outside gene matches: 8. The CDR3 nucleotides are TGTGCCAGCAGCGTCGAGACGACAGGGCCTGGCTACACCTTC. Its translation is CASSVETTGPGYTF.

This sequence joins TRBV25-1 and TRBJ1-5; D ambiguous. From germline, CDR1 is MGHDK and CDR2 SYGVNS. V was pared by 5 bases and J by 1 base, with 15 bases between. This CDR3 has 16 amino acids. In DNA form, the CDR3 reads TGTGCCAGCAGTCCCCCGGGAGTCTCGAGCAATCAGCCCCAGCATTTT. Protein: CASSPPGVSSNQPQHF.